The sequence of this TCR beta chain was determined in a study of identical twins. TCRdb re-derived calls from the 5' RACE reads in MiXCR, one entry per CDR3 protein. The sample holds 400,000 to 550,000 distinct CDR3 sequences, approximately 22% seen once. Trimming shortened V by 6 bases and J by 4 bases, and 12 bases separated the two germline ends. Germline V lookup: CDR1 DFQATT, CDR2 SNEGSKA (reference sequence). This CDR3 comprises 12 residues. Study results and caveats: It was cross-sectional statistical analysis, not following the same donors, that the conclusions relied on. Surplus twin overlap in beta out-of-frame sequences was less pronounced. Analyses based on zero insertions could be partly confounded by invariant MAIT and iNKT cells.

In its sample, this clonotype was seen a few times. What it binds is unknown. This same sample was also taken into another study, of T cells expressing NK-cell markers. This second study says: The sequencing cohort of eight donors included seven HCMV-seropositive individuals and one seronegative individual.

Specimen: CD4+ T cells sorted from blood. This TCR was sampled from a woman under 30 in good health. The chain is built from TRBV20-1 and TRBJ1-2; D unresolved. For the CDR3, the DNA is TGCAGTGCACTCCTTACCCTCTATGGCTACACCTTC. Translation: CSALLTLYGYTF.